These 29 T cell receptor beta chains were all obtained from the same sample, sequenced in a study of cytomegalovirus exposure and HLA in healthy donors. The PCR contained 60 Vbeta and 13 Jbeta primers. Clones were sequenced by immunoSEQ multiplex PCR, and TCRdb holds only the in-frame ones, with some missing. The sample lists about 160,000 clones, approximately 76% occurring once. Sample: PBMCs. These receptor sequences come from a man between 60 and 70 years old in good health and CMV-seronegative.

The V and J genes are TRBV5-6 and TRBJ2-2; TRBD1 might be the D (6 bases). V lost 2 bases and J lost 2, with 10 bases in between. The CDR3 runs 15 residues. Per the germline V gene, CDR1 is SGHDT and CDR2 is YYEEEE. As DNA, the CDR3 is TGTGCCAGCAGCTTATTGGGGGCCAACACCGGGGAGCTGTTTTTT. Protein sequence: CASSLLGANTGELFF.

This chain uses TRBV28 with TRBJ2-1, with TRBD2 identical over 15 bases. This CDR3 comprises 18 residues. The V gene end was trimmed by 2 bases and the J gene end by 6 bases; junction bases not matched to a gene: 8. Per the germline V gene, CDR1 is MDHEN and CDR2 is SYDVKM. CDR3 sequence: CASSLGPGTSGRINEQFF. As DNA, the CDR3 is TGTGCCAGCAGTTTAGGCCCCGGGACTAGCGGGAGGATCAATGAGCAGTTCTTC.

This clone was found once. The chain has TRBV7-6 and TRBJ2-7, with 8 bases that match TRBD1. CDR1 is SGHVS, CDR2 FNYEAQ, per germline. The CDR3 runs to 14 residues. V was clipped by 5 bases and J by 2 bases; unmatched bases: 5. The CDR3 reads CASSRGQDPYEQYF. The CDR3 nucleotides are TGTGCCAGCAGCCGGGGACAGGATCCCTACGAGCAGTACTTC.

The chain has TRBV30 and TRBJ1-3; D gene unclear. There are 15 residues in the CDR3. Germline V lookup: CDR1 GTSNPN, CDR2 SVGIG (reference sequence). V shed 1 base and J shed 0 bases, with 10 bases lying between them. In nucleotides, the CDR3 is TGTGCCTGGAGTGACCCGGGGTTCTCTGGAAACACCATATATTTT. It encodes CAWSDPGFSGNTIYF.

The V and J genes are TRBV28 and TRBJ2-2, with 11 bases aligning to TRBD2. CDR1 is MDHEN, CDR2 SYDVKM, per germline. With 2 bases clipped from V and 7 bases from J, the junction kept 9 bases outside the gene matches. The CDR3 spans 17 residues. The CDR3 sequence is CASSLHGTSGGRGELFF. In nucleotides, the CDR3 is TGTGCCAGCAGTTTACACGGGACTAGCGGAGGGCGCGGGGAGCTGTTTTTT.

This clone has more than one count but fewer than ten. This CDR3 reads CASSLAQGGLDTQYF. In nucleotides, the CDR3 is TGTGCCAGCAGCTTAGCACAGGGGGGTTTGGATACGCAGTATTTT. The gene calls are TRBV7-2 and TRBJ2-3; 8 bases match TRBD1. The V segment lost 0 bases and the J segment 6 bases; nucleotides outside the gene matches: 5. Germline V lookup: CDR1 SGHTA, CDR2 FQGNSA. CDR3 length equals 15 residues.

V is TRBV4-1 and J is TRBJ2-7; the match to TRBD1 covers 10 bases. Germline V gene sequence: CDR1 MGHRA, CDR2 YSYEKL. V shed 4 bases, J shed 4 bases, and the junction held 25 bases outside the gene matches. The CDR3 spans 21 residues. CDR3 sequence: CASSPRGTTSGGTGENYEQYF. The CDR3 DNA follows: TGCGCCAGCAGCCCACGAGGAACGACGTCCGGGGGGACAGGGGAGAATTACGAGCAGTACTTC.

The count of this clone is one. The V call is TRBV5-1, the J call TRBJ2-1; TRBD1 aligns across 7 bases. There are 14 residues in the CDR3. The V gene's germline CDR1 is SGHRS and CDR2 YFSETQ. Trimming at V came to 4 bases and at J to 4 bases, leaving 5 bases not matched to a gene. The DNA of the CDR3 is TGCGCCAGCAGCCCCGGGACAGAATACAATGAGCAGTTCTTC. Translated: CASSPGTEYNEQFF.

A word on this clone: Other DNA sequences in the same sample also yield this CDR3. The CDR3 DNA reads TGTGCCAGCAGCTTATCGGGCTACGAGCAGTACTTC. Translated, it gives CASSLSGYEQYF. V is TRBV7-2 and J is TRBJ2-7; no clear D gene. The CDR3 is 12 residues long. Germline-derived CDR1 and CDR2 are SGHTA and FQGNSA. Trimming cost V 2 bases and J 3 bases, with 5 bases left between them.

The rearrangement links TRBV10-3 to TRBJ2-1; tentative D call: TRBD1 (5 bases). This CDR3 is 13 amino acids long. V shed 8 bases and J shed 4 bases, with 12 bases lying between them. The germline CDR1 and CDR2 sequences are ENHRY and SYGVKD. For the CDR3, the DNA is TGTGCCATCGCGACAGCGACTTACAATGAGCAGTTCTTC. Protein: CAIATATYNEQFF.

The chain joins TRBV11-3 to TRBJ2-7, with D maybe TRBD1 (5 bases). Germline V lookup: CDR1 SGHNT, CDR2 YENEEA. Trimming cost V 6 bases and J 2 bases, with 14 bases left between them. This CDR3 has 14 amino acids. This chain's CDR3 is CASSRNRNAYEQYF. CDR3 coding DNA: TGTGCCAGCAGTCGTAACAGGAACGCCTACGAGCAGTACTTC.

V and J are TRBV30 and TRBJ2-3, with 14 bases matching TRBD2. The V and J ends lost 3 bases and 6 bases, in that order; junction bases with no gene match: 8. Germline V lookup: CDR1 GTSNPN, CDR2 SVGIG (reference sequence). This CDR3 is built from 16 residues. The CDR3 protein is CAWRGPGTSGSDTQYF. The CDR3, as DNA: TGTGCCTGGAGGGGCCCCGGGACTAGCGGGAGTGATACGCAGTATTTT.

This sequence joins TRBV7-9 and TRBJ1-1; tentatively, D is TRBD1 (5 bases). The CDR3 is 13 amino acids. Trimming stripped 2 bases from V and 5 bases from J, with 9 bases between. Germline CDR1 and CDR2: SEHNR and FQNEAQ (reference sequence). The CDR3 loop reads CASSLSQGTEAFF. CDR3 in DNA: TGTGCCAGCAGCTTATCGCAGGGAACTGAAGCTTTCTTT.

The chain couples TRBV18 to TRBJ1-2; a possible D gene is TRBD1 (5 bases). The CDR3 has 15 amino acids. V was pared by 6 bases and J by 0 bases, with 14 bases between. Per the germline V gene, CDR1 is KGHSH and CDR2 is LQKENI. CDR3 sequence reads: CASSAGSEANYGYTF. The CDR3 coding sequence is TGTGCCAGCTCGGCAGGGTCCGAAGCTAACTATGGCTACACCTTC.

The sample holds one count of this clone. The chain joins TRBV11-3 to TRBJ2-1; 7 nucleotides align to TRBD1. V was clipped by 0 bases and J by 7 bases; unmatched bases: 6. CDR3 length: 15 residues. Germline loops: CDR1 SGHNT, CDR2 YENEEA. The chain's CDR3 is CASSLEGTAENEQFF. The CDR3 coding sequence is TGTGCCAGCAGCTTAGAAGGGACAGCAGAGAATGAGCAGTTCTTC.

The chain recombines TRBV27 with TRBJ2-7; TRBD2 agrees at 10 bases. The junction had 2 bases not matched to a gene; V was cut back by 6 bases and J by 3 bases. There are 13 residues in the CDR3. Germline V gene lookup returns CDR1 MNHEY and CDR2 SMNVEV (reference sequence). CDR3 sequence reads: CASRSSGGYEQYF. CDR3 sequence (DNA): TGTGCCAGCAGGTCTAGCGGGGGCTACGAGCAGTACTTC.

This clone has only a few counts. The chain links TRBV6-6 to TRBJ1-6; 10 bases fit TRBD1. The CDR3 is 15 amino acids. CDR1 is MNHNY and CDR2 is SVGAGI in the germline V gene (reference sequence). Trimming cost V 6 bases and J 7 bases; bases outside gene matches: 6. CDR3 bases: TGTGCCAGCAGCTCTGGACAGGGGGGCAATTCACCCCTCCACTTT. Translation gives CASSSGQGGNSPLHF.

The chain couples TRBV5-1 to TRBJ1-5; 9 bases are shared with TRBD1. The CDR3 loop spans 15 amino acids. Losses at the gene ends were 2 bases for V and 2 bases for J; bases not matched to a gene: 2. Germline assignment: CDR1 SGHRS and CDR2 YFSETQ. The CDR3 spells CASSLQGAGNQPQHF. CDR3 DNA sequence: TGCGCCAGCAGCTTACAGGGGGCTGGCAATCAGCCCCAGCATTTT.

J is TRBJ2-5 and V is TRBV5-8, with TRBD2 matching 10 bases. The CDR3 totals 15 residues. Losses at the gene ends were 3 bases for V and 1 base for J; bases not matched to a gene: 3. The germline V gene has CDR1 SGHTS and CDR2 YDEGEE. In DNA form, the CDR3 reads TGTGCCAGCAGCTCACGACTAGCGGGCCAAGAGACCCAGTACTTC. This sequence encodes CASSSRLAGQETQYF.

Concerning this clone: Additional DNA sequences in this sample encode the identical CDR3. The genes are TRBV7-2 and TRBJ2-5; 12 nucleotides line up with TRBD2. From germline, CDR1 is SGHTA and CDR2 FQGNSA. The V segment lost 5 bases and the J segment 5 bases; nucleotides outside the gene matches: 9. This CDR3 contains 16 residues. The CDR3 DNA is TGTGCCAGCAGCCTGACTAGCGGGGGCGCAAGGGAGACCCAGTACTTC. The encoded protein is CASSLTSGGARETQYF.

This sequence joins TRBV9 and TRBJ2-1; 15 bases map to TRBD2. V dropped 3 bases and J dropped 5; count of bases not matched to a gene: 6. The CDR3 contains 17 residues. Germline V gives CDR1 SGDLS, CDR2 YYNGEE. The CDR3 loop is CASSATWTSGGDNEQFF. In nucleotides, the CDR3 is TGTGCCAGCAGCGCGACTTGGACTAGCGGGGGGGACAATGAGCAGTTCTTC.

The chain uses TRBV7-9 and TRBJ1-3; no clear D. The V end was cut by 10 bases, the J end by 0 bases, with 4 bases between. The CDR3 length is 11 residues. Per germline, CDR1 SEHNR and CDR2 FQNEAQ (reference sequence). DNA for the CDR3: TGTGCCACCTTCTCTGGAAACACCATATATTTT. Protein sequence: CATFSGNTIYF.

DNA of the CDR3: TGCAGTATCCGCGGGGCATACAATCAGCCCCAGCATTTT. Translated, it gives CSIRGAYNQPQHF. The V gene is TRBV29-1, the J gene TRBJ1-5; the D gene is possibly TRBD1 (5 bases). The CDR3 length is 13 residues. Germline CDR1 reads SQVTM; CDR2 reads ANQGSEA.

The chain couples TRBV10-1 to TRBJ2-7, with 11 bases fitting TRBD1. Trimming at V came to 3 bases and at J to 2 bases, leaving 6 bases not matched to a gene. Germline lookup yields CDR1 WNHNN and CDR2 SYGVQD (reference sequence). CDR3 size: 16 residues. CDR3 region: CASSDPAGQGAYEQYF. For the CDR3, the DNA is TGCGCCAGCAGTGATCCTGCGGGACAGGGGGCCTACGAGCAGTACTTC.

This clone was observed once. The CDR3 bases are TGTGCCAGCAGCTTACGGGGGGCGTGGGATACGCAGTATTTT. This codes for CASSLRGAWDTQYF. This rearrangement joins TRBV7-3 to TRBJ2-3; D perhaps matches TRBD2 (7 bases). V lost 2 bases and J 6 bases, leaving 12 bases between the germline ends. Germline assignment: CDR1 SGHTA and CDR2 FQGTGA. The CDR3 has 14 amino acids. Together with reference TRBV7-3 and TRBJ2-3, the CDR3 gives the full variable domain: GAGVSQTPSNKVTEKGKYVELRCDPISGHTALYWYRQSLGQGPEFLIYFQGTGAADDSGLPNDRFFAVRPEGSVSTLKIQRTERGDSAVYLCASSLRGAWDTQYFGPGTRLTVL.

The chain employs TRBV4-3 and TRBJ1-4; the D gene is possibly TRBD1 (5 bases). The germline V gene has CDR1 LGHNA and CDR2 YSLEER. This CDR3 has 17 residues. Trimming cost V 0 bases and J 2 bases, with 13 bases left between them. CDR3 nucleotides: TGCGCCAGCAGCCAAGATAGAGGGCGGGGGACTAATGAAAAACTGTTTTTT. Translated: CASSQDRGRGTNEKLFF.

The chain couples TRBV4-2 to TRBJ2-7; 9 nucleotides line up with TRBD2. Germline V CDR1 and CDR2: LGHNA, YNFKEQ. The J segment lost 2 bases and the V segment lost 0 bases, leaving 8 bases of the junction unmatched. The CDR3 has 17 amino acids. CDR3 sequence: CASSQEVGLAGTYEQYF. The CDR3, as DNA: TGTGCCAGCAGCCAAGAGGTAGGGCTAGCGGGGACCTACGAGCAGTACTTC.

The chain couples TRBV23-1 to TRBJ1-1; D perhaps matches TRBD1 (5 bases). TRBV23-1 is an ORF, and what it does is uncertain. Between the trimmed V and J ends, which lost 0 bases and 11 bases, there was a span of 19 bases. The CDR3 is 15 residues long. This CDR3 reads CASSQSERRGLCAFF. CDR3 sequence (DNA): TGCGCCAGCAGTCAATCGGAAAGACGGGGGTTGTGTGCTTTCTTT.

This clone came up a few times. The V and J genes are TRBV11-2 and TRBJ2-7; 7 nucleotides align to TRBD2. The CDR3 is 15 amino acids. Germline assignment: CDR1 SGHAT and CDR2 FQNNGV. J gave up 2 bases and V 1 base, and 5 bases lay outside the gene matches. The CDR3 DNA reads TGTGCCAGCAGCTTAGTCGTAGGACTAGCCTACGAGCAGTACTTC. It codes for CASSLVVGLAYEQYF.